This T cell receptor (beta chain) was sequenced for a study of T cells in Graves' hyperthyroidism and ophthalmopathy. Across the whole study: The initial diagnosis was the point when peripheral blood was collected, ahead of any treatment.

The blood specimen was taken at initial hyperthyroidism diagnosis, before any ophthalmopathy symptoms. Amplified regions were TCR beta CDR3 sequences from RNA transcripts. The HTBI primer set served for first-round RT-PCR of the TCR CDR3. Each CDR3 protein is one row after TCRdb ran MiXCR on the multiplex PCR reads. The sample consists of around 380,000 distinct CDR3 sequences, about 13% of them appearing once. Findings and limits, study-wide: A model of 13 V-J features distinguished ophthalmopathy from stable hyperthyroidism. Within blood appeared most thyroid clonotypes that had expanded above 0.001.

A word on this clonotype: Its antigen is not known.

CDR1 is LGHDT, CDR2 YNNKEL, per germline (reference sequence). CDR3 size: 16 residues. With 3 bases clipped from V and 1 base from J, the junction kept 2 bases outside the gene matches. The chain recombines TRBV3-1 with TRBJ2-5; TRBD2 matches 13 bases. The TCR was taken from a man aged 25-45 years with Graves' hyperthyroidism that later progressed to Graves' ophthalmopathy. Sequenced material: blood. DNA for the CDR3: TGTGCCAGCAGCCAGAGGACTAGCGGGGGCCAAGAGACCCAGTACTTC. Encoded protein: CASSQRTSGGQETQYF.